Shown below are 29 T cell receptor beta chains from a single sample sequenced in a study of early stage breast cancer tumors. The protocol was immunoSEQ multiplex PCR, while the TCRdb copy is restricted to in-frame clones and leaves out a portion. The data show some 8,000 clones, approximately 77% seen once. The sequenced sample consisted of normal breast tissue next to the tumor. Receptors originate from a person aged 55 to 75 with breast cancer.

This clone turned up a few times. The chain links TRBV9 to TRBJ1-6, with D possibly TRBD1 on 6 matching bases. The CDR3 totals 15 residues. Germline-derived CDR1 and CDR2 are SGDLS and YYNGEE. Deletions cut 0 bases from V and 9 bases from J, with 13 bases between. The CDR3 here is CASSVGQGQSSPLHF. CDR3 bases: TGTGCCAGCAGCGTAGGGCAGGGGCAATCTTCACCCCTCCACTTT. The full variable domain, its missing parts supplied by reference TRBV9 and TRBJ1-6, is DSGVTQTPKHLITATGQRVTLRCSPRSGDLSVYWYQQSLDQGLQFLIQYYNGEERAKGNILERFSAQQFPDLHSELNLSSLELGDSALYFCASSVGQGQSSPLHFGNGTRLTVT.

This chain joins TRBV6-1 and TRBJ1-2; unclear D gene. Deletions cut 4 bases from V and 7 bases from J, with 19 bases between. This CDR3 is built from 15 residues. Germline-derived CDR1 and CDR2 are MNHNS and SASEGT. DNA of the CDR3: TGTGCCAGCAGTGGGTTGGTCCGCCTCTTGCGTGGCTACACCTTC. It translates to CASSGLVRLLRGYTF.

The rearrangement joins TRBV30 to TRBJ2-3; no reliable D call. Germline CDR1 and CDR2: GTSNPN and SVGIG (reference sequence). V was clipped by 7 bases and J by 2 bases, with 7 bases between them. The CDR3 spans 11 residues. The CDR3 region is CASRSTDTQYF. In nucleotides, the CDR3 is TGTGCCTCCCGGTCCACAGATACGCAGTATTTT.

This sequence joins TRBV19 and TRBJ2-7; possible D gene TRBD1, 5 bases. The CDR3 is 15 residues long. CDR1 and CDR2 (germline): LNHDA, SQIVND (reference sequence). Trimming left V 3 bases short and J 2 bases short, with 14 bases between. The CDR3 sequence: CASSIGPLGAYEQYF. Written as DNA, the CDR3 is TGTGCCAGTAGTATTGGACCGTTAGGGGCCTACGAGCAGTACTTC.

The V gene is TRBV9, the J gene TRBJ2-5, with 13 bases identical to TRBD2. The V gene's germline CDR1 is SGDLS and CDR2 YYNGEE. The CDR3 runs to 16 residues. V was clipped by 4 bases and J by 5 bases; unmatched bases: 8. The CDR3 reads CASSLRTSGGHETQYF. DNA of the CDR3: TGTGCCAGCAGCCTACGGACTAGCGGGGGCCATGAGACCCAGTACTTC.

The chain recombines TRBV7-2 with TRBJ1-4; 9 bases align to TRBD1. V dropped 5 bases and J dropped 6; count of bases not matched to a gene: 7. Looked up from germline, CDR1 is SGHTA and CDR2 is FQGNSA. The CDR3 is 15 residues long. As DNA, the CDR3 is TGTGCCAGCAGCACACGGACAGGGGTGGATGAAAAACTGTTTTTT. Its protein is CASSTRTGVDEKLFF. The full variable domain, its missing parts supplied by reference TRBV7-2 and TRBJ1-4, is GAGVSQSPSNKVTEKGKDVELRCDPISGHTALYWYRQSLGQGLEFLIYFQGNSAPDKSGLPSDRFSAERTGGSVSTLTIQRTQQEDSAVYLCASSTRTGVDEKLFFGSGTQLSVL.

This clone came up a few times. The gene calls are TRBV7-9 and TRBJ1-1, with TRBD1 matching over 7 bases. This CDR3 has 13 residues. Germline CDR1 and CDR2: SEHNR and FQNEAQ (reference sequence). V was clipped by 7 bases and J by 10 bases; unmatched bases: 12. CDR3 sequence: CASIREQGSSAFF. In DNA, the CDR3 is TGTGCCAGCATTAGGGAACAGGGGTCGTCAGCTTTCTTT.

V gene TRBV27 combines with J gene TRBJ2-5; D unresolved. This CDR3 has 14 residues. V was trimmed by 4 bases and J by 1 base, leaving 10 bases between them. From germline, CDR1 is MNHEY and CDR2 SMNVEV (reference sequence). The CDR3 here is CASSSLGRQETQYF. Here the CDR3 DNA reads TGTGCCAGCAGTTCCCTTGGACGCCAAGAGACCCAGTACTTC.

This sequence joins TRBV6-1 and TRBJ1-4; a weak D match, TRBD1 (6 bases). The CDR3 has 15 residues. The V end was cut by 4 bases, the J end by 2 bases, with 11 bases between. Germline CDR1 MNHNS, CDR2 SASEGT. CDR3 in DNA: TGTGCCAGCAGTGGAGCGAGGGGGACTAATGAAAAACTGTTTTTT. Translation: CASSGARGTNEKLFF.

The V gene is TRBV18, the J gene TRBJ2-1, with D possibly matching TRBD1 (6 bases). CDR3 length: 15 residues. V dropped 3 bases and J dropped 0 bases, with 9 bases sitting between them. Per germline, CDR1 KGHSH and CDR2 LQKENI. DNA for the CDR3: TGTGCCAGCTCACCGCTCAGGGGCTCCTACAATGAGCAGTTCTTC. Residues: CASSPLRGSYNEQFF. The full variable domain, its missing parts supplied by reference TRBV18 and TRBJ2-1, is NAGVMQNPRHLVRRRGQEARLRCSPMKGHSHVYWYRQLPEEGLKFMVYLQKENIIDESGMPKERFSAEFPKEGPSILRIQQVVRGDSAAYFCASSPLRGSYNEQFFGPGTRLTVL.

By share, this clone counts as medium-sized. V is TRBV18 and J is TRBJ1-1, with D tentatively TRBD1 (6 bases). There are 15 residues in the CDR3. Germline loops: CDR1 KGHSH, CDR2 LQKENI. Trimming removed 6 bases from V and 0 bases from J, with 14 bases in between. The CDR3 region is CASSPDRMMNTEAFF. In DNA form, the CDR3 reads TGTGCCAGCTCGCCCGACAGGATGATGAACACTGAAGCTTTCTTT.

The chain employs TRBV7-8 and TRBJ1-2, with 7 bases aligning to TRBD1. The CDR3 is 15 residues long. Germline V CDR1 and CDR2: SGHVS, FQNEAQ. The V segment lost 1 base and the J segment 4 bases; nucleotides outside the gene matches: 6. CDR3 in DNA: TGTGCCAGCAGCTTAGGAATCGGGACAGCCTATGGCTACACCTTC. Translating it yields CASSLGIGTAYGYTF. Variable domain in full (rest from reference TRBV7-8 and TRBJ1-2): GAGVSQSPRYKVAKRGQDVALRCDPISGHVSLFWYQQALGQGPEFLTYFQNEAQLDKSGLPSDRFFAERPEGSVSTLKIQRTQQEDSAVYLCASSLGIGTAYGYTFGSGTRLTVV.

This clone has only a few counts. The chain links TRBV11-2 to TRBJ2-1, with D possibly matching TRBD2 (5 bases). Trimming took off 4 bases at V and 6 bases at J, with 16 bases between the two ends. From germline, CDR1 is SGHAT and CDR2 FQNNGV. The CDR3 loop spans 15 amino acids. CDR3 nucleotide sequence: TGTGCCAGCAGCTCGGACTGGACGGCGGTCAATGAGCAGTTCTTC. Amino acids: CASSSDWTAVNEQFF.

This clone is labeled large. The chain has TRBV20-1 and TRBJ1-1; D uncertain. The CDR3 has 11 amino acids. Per the germline V gene, CDR1 is DFQATT and CDR2 is SNEGSKA (reference sequence). The V gene lost 0 bases and the J gene lost 8 bases, with 7 bases spanning the gap. The CDR3 DNA follows: TGCAGTGCTAGAGATTGGAGGGAAGCTTTCTTT. Translated: CSARDWREAFF.

The chain is built from TRBV2 and TRBJ1-1; 10 bases agree with TRBD1. This CDR3 comprises 14 residues. The junction had 3 bases not matched to a gene; V was cut back by 6 bases and J by 2 bases. The V gene's germline CDR1 is SNHLY and CDR2 FYNNEI. The CDR3 loop reads CASRRQGANTEAFF. DNA for the CDR3: TGTGCCAGCAGACGACAGGGGGCTAACACTGAAGCTTTCTTT.

The chain couples TRBV9 to TRBJ2-3; 9 nucleotides match TRBD1. The CDR3 is 14 amino acids. CDR1 and CDR2 (germline): SGDLS, YYNGEE. With 4 bases clipped from V and 6 bases from J, the junction kept 6 bases outside the gene matches. CDR3 loop: CASSPRTGADTQYF. Here the CDR3 DNA reads TGTGCCAGCAGCCCTAGGACAGGGGCTGATACGCAGTATTTT.

The CDR3 protein is CASSLSSGVNGGELFF. In nucleotides, the CDR3 is TGTGCCAGCAGCTTGTCTTCAGGGGTAAATGGCGGGGAGCTGTTTTTT. The V gene is TRBV5-8, the J gene TRBJ2-2; D is perhaps TRBD1 (6 bases). CDR1 is SGHTS and CDR2 is YDEGEE in the germline V gene. The V end was cut by 1 base, the J end by 7 bases, with 17 bases between. This CDR3 has 16 amino acids. The full variable domain, rest sourced from reference TRBV5-8 and TRBJ2-2, is EAGVTQSPTHLIKTRGQQATLRCSPISGHTSVYWYQQALGLGLQFLLWYDEGEERNRGNFPPRFSGRQFPNYSSELNVNALELEDSALYLCASSLSSGVNGGELFFGEGSRLTVL.

CDR3 sequence reads: CASNPVVGSFNYGYTF. CDR3 coding DNA: TGTGCCAGTAACCCCGTGGTGGGCAGCTTCAACTATGGCTACACCTTC. The rearrangement uses TRBV19 and TRBJ1-2; D unresolved. This CDR3 is 16 amino acids long. Deletions cut 7 bases from V and 2 bases from J, with 20 bases between. Germline V lookup: CDR1 LNHDA, CDR2 SQIVND (reference sequence).

The chain uses TRBV28 and TRBJ1-3; TRBD1 aligns across 9 bases. Looked up from germline, CDR1 is MDHEN and CDR2 is SYDVKM. Unmatched junction bases numbered 7, after V lost 4 bases and J lost 0 bases. The CDR3 contains 17 residues. CDR3 sequence reads: CASSYLGQGHSGNTIYF. The CDR3 region has the DNA TGTGCCAGCAGTTATCTGGGACAGGGCCACTCTGGAAACACCATATATTTT.

The V gene is TRBV6-1, the J gene TRBJ1-5, with TRBD1 matching 7 bases. In germline, CDR1 is MNHNS, CDR2 SASEGT. Unmatched junction bases numbered 7, after V lost 1 base and J lost 7 bases. The CDR3 loop spans 15 amino acids. Here the CDR3 DNA reads TGTGCCAGCAGTGAAGGAGCTCGACAGGGCCAGCCCCAGCATTTT. This encodes CASSEGARQGQPQHF.

This clone was seen more than once but under ten times. The chain links TRBV7-2 to TRBJ1-2, with TRBD1 identical over 7 bases. This CDR3 has 13 amino acids. Germline V gene lookup returns CDR1 SGHTA and CDR2 FQGNSA. V was clipped by 5 bases and J by 8 bases; unmatched bases: 8. The CDR3 loop is CASSVDRVGGYTF. As DNA, the CDR3 is TGTGCCAGCAGCGTAGACAGGGTAGGCGGCTACACCTTC.

This clone was recorded only once. The CDR3 loop reads CASSSGLAGDIAEQYF. CDR3 DNA sequence: TGCGCCAGCAGCTCGGGACTAGCGGGAGATATAGCCGAGCAGTACTTC. The chain carries TRBV5-1 and TRBJ2-7; TRBD2 matches at 14 bases. This CDR3 region has 16 residues. Germline CDR1 SGHRS, CDR2 YFSETQ. The J segment lost 6 bases and the V segment lost 3 bases, leaving 8 bases of the junction unmatched.

This chain joins TRBV7-9 and TRBJ1-1; no reliable D call. CDR1 and CDR2 from the germline V gene are SEHNR and FQNEAQ (reference sequence). The V gene lost 3 bases and the J gene lost 11 bases, with 19 bases spanning the gap. The CDR3 contains 14 residues. As DNA, the CDR3 is TGTGCCAGCAGCTTTAGTGGTCGGGGATCGCCGGCTTTCTTT. Translated, it gives CASSFSGRGSPAFF.

This chain links TRBV5-6 with TRBJ2-2, with D perhaps TRBD1 or TRBD2 (5 bases each). Trimming removed 3 bases from V and 5 bases from J, with 14 bases in between. This CDR3 has 15 residues. CDR1 is SGHDT and CDR2 is YYEEEE in the germline V gene. CDR3 bases: TGTGCCAGCAGCTCGGGACCCTCGAGGACCGGGGAGCTGTTTTTT. Translation gives CASSSGPSRTGELFF.

The chain links TRBV6-1 to TRBJ2-7; D gene uncertain. Germline V gives CDR1 MNHNS, CDR2 SASEGT. The CDR3 is 14 amino acids. Trimming removed 7 bases at V and 2 bases at J, with 15 bases between. CDR3 sequence: CASTIEDGPYEQYF. CDR3 DNA: TGTGCCAGCACTATCGAGGACGGACCCTACGAGCAGTACTTC.

In its sample, this clone was seen a few times. V usage is TRBV6-1 and J usage is TRBJ1-2; no clear D. CDR3 length equals 15 residues. The V gene lost 5 bases and the J gene lost 0 bases, with 13 bases spanning the gap. Looked up from germline, CDR1 is MNHNS and CDR2 is SASEGT. The CDR3: CASSKRQPANYGYTF. The CDR3 bases are TGTGCCAGCAGTAAAAGACAACCTGCTAACTATGGCTACACCTTC.

The rearrangement uses TRBV29-1 and TRBJ2-3, with unresolved D. Per germline, CDR1 SQVTM and CDR2 ANQGSEA. This CDR3 has 12 residues. Trimming shortened V by 3 bases and J by 4 bases, and 8 bases separated the two germline ends. Here the CDR3 reads CSVELNADTQYF. The CDR3 DNA reads TGCAGCGTTGAGTTAAATGCAGATACGCAGTATTTT.

The V call is TRBV19, the J call TRBJ2-1, with 7 nucleotides matching TRBD2. The ends lost 4 bases at V and 6 bases at J; junction bases unmatched: 15. This CDR3 region has 17 residues. Germline CDR1 LNHDA, CDR2 SQIVND (reference sequence). Here the CDR3 DNA reads TGTGCCAGTAGTAATACCCCGGGGAGGGAAAGGGCCAATGAGCAGTTCTTC. It translates to CASSNTPGRERANEQFF.

This clone was picked up a small number of times. The rearrangement joins TRBV28 to TRBJ1-4; perhaps TRBD1 as D (6 bases). Deletions cut 8 bases from V and 4 bases from J, with 14 bases between. In germline, CDR1 is MDHEN, CDR2 SYDVKM. The CDR3 loop spans 14 amino acids. The CDR3 DNA reads TGTGCCAGCGCGCGTCCCAGGGGTAATGAAAAACTGTTTTTT. Translating it yields CASARPRGNEKLFF.